The 32 T cell receptor beta chains reported below all come from one sample, sequenced in a study of blood T cell repertoires in COVID-19 (TCRdb year 2020). Libraries were prepared through the immunoSEQ multiplex PCR assay. In TCRdb, the immuneACCESS table is reduced to in-frame sequences with V and J assigned. These tables do not hold every clone; where another copy was compared, an unresolved V gene accounts for under half, and the others remain unexplained. The sample yields about 100,000 clones; approximately 83% were counted once. The top ten clones comprise roughly 2.6% of the sample. The sample was PBMCs or T cells enriched from blood (not recorded which). Source of these receptors: a woman between 50 and 59 years old who had recovered from COVID-19.

The rearrangement uses TRBV6-2 or TRBV6-3 and TRBJ2-1; 7 nucleotides agree with TRBD2. Germline V CDR1 and CDR2: MNHEY, SVGEGT. After removal of 2 bases from V and 9 bases from J, the junction contained 13 bases not matched to a gene. The CDR3 totals 16 residues. The chain's CDR3 is CASSYGWGGNPGEQFF. The CDR3 DNA sequence: TGTGCCAGCAGTTACGGTTGGGGGGGGAATCCTGGTGAGCAGTTCTTC.

CDR3 DNA: TGTGCCAGCAGTTTATCCACAGGGGGCGGCTACACCTTC. Amino acid sequence: CASSLSTGGGYTF. V and J are TRBV28 and TRBJ1-2, with 9 positions matching TRBD1. The CDR3 consists of 13 residues. CDR1 and CDR2 from the germline V gene are MDHEN and SYDVKM. V gave up 1 base and J gave up 8 bases; unmatched junction bases: 2.

This rearrangement joins TRBV5-6 to TRBJ1-1; TRBD1 matches at 7 bases. This CDR3 has 13 residues. Unmatched junction bases numbered 4, after V lost 4 bases and J lost 4 bases. Germline loops: CDR1 SGHDT, CDR2 YYEEEE. The CDR3: CASSRGQLTEAFF. CDR3 nucleotides: TGTGCCAGCAGCCGGGGACAGCTCACTGAAGCTTTCTTT.

J is TRBJ2-5 and V is TRBV5-1, with a possible D match to TRBD1 (5 bases). The V gene lost 7 bases and the J gene lost 5 bases, with 9 bases spanning the gap. Germline V lookup: CDR1 SGHRS, CDR2 YFSETQ. This CDR3 spans 11 amino acids. For the CDR3, the DNA is TGCGCCAGCCGTTCAGGGGAGACCCAGTACTTC. It yields the protein CASRSGETQYF.

Here the CDR3 DNA reads TGTGCCAGCAGCTTAACGGCTTCGGGAATCGACGAGCAGTACTTC. This gives the protein CASSLTASGIDEQYF. V and J are TRBV7-3 and TRBJ2-7; tentative D call: TRBD2 (5 bases). CDR1 and CDR2 from the germline V gene are SGHTA and FQGTGA. CDR3 length: 15 amino acids. The V end lost 0 bases, the J end lost 5 bases, and 14 bases lay between the germline ends.

The chain links TRBV20-1 to TRBJ2-7; weak D call: TRBD1 (5 bases). Trimming took 5 bases from V and 5 from J, leaving 10 bases between them. Germline-derived CDR1 and CDR2 are DFQATT and SNEGSKA (reference sequence). The CDR3 is 11 amino acids. DNA for the CDR3: TGCAGTGCTCCCAGGGTCAACGAGCAGTACTTC. This sequence encodes CSAPRVNEQYF.

V and J are TRBV4-1 and TRBJ2-3, with TRBD1 matching over 7 bases. This CDR3 region has 15 residues. V lost 5 bases to trimming and J lost 3 bases; unmatched junction nucleotides: 8. Germline V CDR1 and CDR2: MGHRA, YSYEKL. The CDR3 sequence is CASSFRDSNTDTQYF. The DNA for the CDR3 is TGCGCCAGCAGCTTCCGGGACAGCAATACAGATACGCAGTATTTT.

The gene calls are TRBV9 and TRBJ2-5; TRBD1 might be the D (5 bases). Germline V CDR1 and CDR2: SGDLS, YYNGEE. The CDR3 sequence is 14 residues long. V was pared by 1 base and J by 6 bases, with 13 bases between. The DNA for the CDR3 is TGTGCCAGCAGCGTACGTACAGGCGTCCAGACCCAGTACTTC. It codes for CASSVRTGVQTQYF.

The CDR3 sequence is CASREDRNTDTQYF. Written as DNA, the CDR3 is TGTGCCAGCAGGGAGGACAGGAACACAGATACGCAGTATTTT. This sequence joins TRBV6-5 and TRBJ2-3, with 7 bases lining up with TRBD1. CDR1 and CDR2 from the germline V gene are MNHEY and SVGAGI. The CDR3 sequence is 14 residues long. The V segment lost 6 bases and the J segment 2 bases; nucleotides outside the gene matches: 5.

This chain uses TRBV28 with TRBJ2-1; TRBD2 matches at 7 bases. Germline V gene data show CDR1 as MDHEN and CDR2 as SYDVKM. V was clipped by 7 bases and J by 7 bases; unmatched bases: 7. This CDR3 has 13 amino acids. CDR3 bases: TGTGCCAGCACCTTTCTGGGGGGGAATGAGCAGTTCTTC. It codes for CASTFLGGNEQFF.

The chain couples TRBV11-2 to TRBJ1-3; D may be TRBD1 (5 bases). The CDR3 totals 13 residues. Trimming stripped 0 bases from V and 8 bases from J, with 8 bases between. The germline V gene has CDR1 SGHAT and CDR2 FQNNGV. CDR3 in amino acids: CASSLEWGDTIYF. Here the CDR3 DNA reads TGTGCCAGCAGCTTAGAATGGGGGGACACCATATATTTT.

The chain combines TRBV5-1 with TRBJ2-1, with D perhaps matching TRBD2 (6 bases). Trimming pared 4 bases from V and 8 bases from J, leaving 13 bases between. CDR3 length: 13 amino acids. CDR1 and CDR2 (germline): SGHRS, YFSETQ. Here the CDR3 DNA reads TGCGCCAGCAGCCCCAGCGGGTCAGATGAGCAGTTCTTC. It is translated as CASSPSGSDEQFF.

V and J are TRBV19 and TRBJ1-5; TRBD1 matches at 10 bases. The CDR3 sequence is 16 residues long. CDR1 is LNHDA and CDR2 is SQIVND in the germline V gene (reference sequence). V dropped 1 base and J dropped 6; count of bases not matched to a gene: 6. The CDR3 protein is CASSIGGQGSGQPQHF. The CDR3 bases are TGTGCCAGTAGTATAGGGGGACAGGGGTCGGGTCAGCCCCAGCATTTT.

The chain links TRBV30 to TRBJ2-4; TRBD1 agrees at 8 bases. CDR3 length equals 13 residues. The germline CDR1 and CDR2 sequences are GTSNPN and SVGIG (reference sequence). The J segment lost 4 bases and the V segment lost 2 bases, leaving 1 base of the junction unmatched. In DNA, the CDR3 is TGTGCCTGGAGTAGGGACAGGAAAAACATTCAGTACTTC. As protein: CAWSRDRKNIQYF.

This chain connects TRBV12-3 or TRBV12-4 to TRBJ1-5; D call uncertain. V lost 8 bases and J lost 2, with 10 bases in between. This CDR3 has 13 amino acids. The CDR3 DNA follows: TGTGCCAGCCATGGCGGTGGCAATCAGCCCCAGCATTTT. It is translated as CASHGGGNQPQHF.

The chain joins TRBV5-1 to TRBJ1-2; 8 positions agree with TRBD1. CDR1 is SGHRS and CDR2 is YFSETQ in the germline V gene. This CDR3 is 15 amino acids long. V was clipped by 0 bases and J by 8 bases; unmatched bases: 9. This chain's CDR3 is CASSLAVGTGAGYTF. CDR3 nucleotide sequence: TGCGCCAGCAGCTTGGCGGTAGGGACAGGAGCCGGCTACACCTTC.

This chain links TRBV6-1 with TRBJ2-7; 9 nucleotides agree with TRBD1. This CDR3 comprises 15 residues. The germline V gene encodes CDR1 MNHNS and CDR2 SASEGT. V dropped 3 bases and J dropped 0; count of bases not matched to a gene: 3. The CDR3 sequence is CASSDKGQGSYEQYF. The CDR3 nucleotides read TGTGCCAGCAGTGATAAGGGACAGGGCTCCTACGAGCAGTACTTC.

This clone was seen a single time. V gene TRBV28 combines with J gene TRBJ1-1; D gene uncertain. The CDR3 loop spans 14 amino acids. The V gene lost 4 bases and the J gene lost 1 base, with 10 bases spanning the gap. The germline V gene has CDR1 MDHEN and CDR2 SYDVKM. The CDR3: CASSSGRRNTEAFF. The DNA for the CDR3 is TGTGCCAGCAGTTCGGGGAGGAGGAACACTGAAGCTTTCTTT.

The rearrangement links TRBV6-1 to TRBJ1-4; TRBD1 might be the D (5 bases). The V gene lost 3 bases and the J gene lost 8 bases, with 10 bases spanning the gap. CDR1 is MNHNS and CDR2 is SASEGT in the germline V gene. CDR3 length: 13 residues. The CDR3 loop is CASSDRVEEKLFF. For the CDR3, the DNA is TGTGCCAGCAGTGACAGGGTGGAAGAAAAACTGTTTTTT.

This chain uses TRBV2 with TRBJ2-1, with 11 nucleotides matching TRBD2. This CDR3 has 19 amino acids. Germline trimming cut 7 bases from V and 0 bases from J; bases unmatched to any gene: 14. CDR1 SNHLY and CDR2 FYNNEI come from the germline V gene. CDR3 loop: CASTMRGLADVSSYNEQFF. DNA of the CDR3: TGTGCCAGCACCATGCGGGGACTAGCGGATGTAAGCTCCTACAATGAGCAGTTCTTC.

V and J are TRBV19 and TRBJ1-1; D is unresolved. Trimming took off 5 bases at V and 1 base at J, with 11 bases between the two ends. The CDR3 totals 14 residues. The germline gives CDR1 LNHDA, CDR2 SQIVND (reference sequence). CDR3 loop: CASSVSAGNTEAFF. The CDR3, as DNA: TGTGCCAGTAGTGTAAGCGCTGGGAACACTGAAGCTTTCTTT.

The chain carries TRBV6-5 and TRBJ1-5, with D maybe TRBD1 (6 bases). There are 13 residues in the CDR3. The germline V gene has CDR1 MNHEY and CDR2 SVGAGI. With 5 bases removed from V and 11 bases from J, the gap between germline ends came to 16 bases. CDR3 nucleotide sequence: TGTGCCAGCAGTCCCAGGGGTTCCCTGACCCAGCATTTT. Amino acid sequence: CASSPRGSLTQHF.

This chain links TRBV5-1 with TRBJ1-6; 8 bases line up with TRBD1. This CDR3 is built from 15 residues. Germline V gene lookup returns CDR1 SGHRS and CDR2 YFSETQ. V shed 2 bases, J shed 5 bases, and the junction held 3 bases outside the gene matches. The CDR3 nucleotides are TGCGCCAGCAGCTTAATGACAGGGGATAATTCACCCCTCCACTTT. Amino acids: CASSLMTGDNSPLHF.

The V and J genes are TRBV7-3 and TRBJ1-6, with D possibly matching TRBD1 (6 bases). The CDR3 is 15 amino acids. CDR1 is SGHTA, CDR2 FQGTGA, per germline. Trimming stripped 2 bases from V and 7 bases from J, with 12 bases between. The CDR3 DNA follows: TGTGCCAGCAGCTTAGCAGGGGCCAGCAATTCACCCCTCCACTTT. Residues: CASSLAGASNSPLHF.

The J gene is TRBJ2-7, the V gene TRBV18; unclear D gene. The germline CDR1 and CDR2 sequences are KGHSH and LQKENI. Trimming removed 3 bases from V and 5 bases from J, with 11 bases in between. The CDR3 runs 13 residues. The CDR3 spells CASSPRIIDEQYF. The CDR3, as DNA: TGTGCCAGCTCACCGAGAATTATTGACGAGCAGTACTTC.

The rearrangement joins TRBV7-2 to TRBJ2-1, with D uncertain. Germline CDR1 reads SGHTA; CDR2 reads FQGNSA. The CDR3 covers 15 residues. The V end lost 6 bases, the J end lost 0 bases, and 12 bases lay between the germline ends. CDR3 bases: TGTGCCAGCAGTTTCGATAGTGGCTCCTACAATGAGCAGTTCTTC. Amino acids: CASSFDSGSYNEQFF.

The chain links TRBV11-2 to TRBJ1-4, with a weak D call TRBD1 (5 bases). The V and J ends lost 7 bases and 5 bases respectively, with 11 bases between them. CDR3 size: 13 residues. The V gene's germline CDR1 is SGHAT and CDR2 FQNNGV. CDR3 sequence reads: CASTRGGNEKLFF. The CDR3 DNA follows: TGTGCCAGCACCCGGGGGGGAAATGAAAAACTGTTTTTT.

V gene TRBV9 combines with J gene TRBJ2-2; D is ambiguous. V dropped 3 bases and J dropped 4 bases, with 13 bases sitting between them. CDR3 length: 15 amino acids. Germline CDR1 SGDLS, CDR2 YYNGEE. CDR3 sequence reads: CASSGPPVITGELFF. The CDR3, as DNA: TGTGCCAGCAGCGGCCCGCCGGTAATCACCGGGGAGCTGTTTTTT.

This CDR3 reads CASSPRVHAGDYEQYF. In DNA, the CDR3 is TGTGCCAGCAGCCCAAGAGTGCATGCGGGCGACTACGAGCAGTACTTC. J is TRBJ2-7 and V is TRBV7-2; tentative D call: TRBD2 (5 bases). V was clipped by 5 bases and J by 3 bases, with 20 bases between them. CDR1 and CDR2 from the germline V gene are SGHTA and FQGNSA. CDR3 length: 16 residues.

V gene TRBV28 combines with J gene TRBJ1-4; perhaps TRBD1 as D (5 bases). This CDR3 has 15 amino acids. The V end lost 6 bases, the J end lost 8 bases, and 19 bases lay between the germline ends. Per germline, CDR1 MDHEN and CDR2 SYDVKM. The CDR3 DNA sequence: TGTGCCAGCAGGAACCGACAGAGGCCTAGGGAAAAACTGTTTTTT. It translates to CASRNRQRPREKLFF.

J is TRBJ1-2 and V is TRBV4-1, with 8 positions matching TRBD1. The CDR3 is made up of 15 amino acids. CDR1 MGHRA and CDR2 YSYEKL come from the germline V gene. Unmatched junction bases numbered 7, after V lost 4 bases and J lost 3 bases. CDR3 DNA sequence: TGCGCCAGCAGCCCCCAGGGGGCGGGTGACTATGGCTACACCTTC. Encoded protein: CASSPQGAGDYGYTF.

The chain couples TRBV5-1 to TRBJ1-3, with D unclear. CDR1 and CDR2 (germline): SGHRS, YFSETQ. The V gene lost 3 bases and the J gene lost 4 bases, with 11 bases spanning the gap. The CDR3 spans 14 residues. The CDR3 loop reads CASSWDSVGNTIYF. For the CDR3, the DNA is TGCGCCAGCAGCTGGGATAGCGTCGGAAACACCATATATTTT.